Each of the 28 T cell receptor beta chains below was sequenced from the same sample in a study of regulatory T cells in long-lasting Graves disease. The TCR beta library used iRepertoire HTBI primers with Arm-PCR amplification of CDR3. TCRdb re-called the multiplex PCR reads through MiXCR, storing one row per CDR3 protein. This table holds fewer than 550,000 distinct CDR3 sequences, around 16% found once. Sample time point: newly diagnosed GD, antithyroid drugs for less than 3 months. The TCR library used RNA extracted from PBMCs. Separately, the same data were catalogued under a study of T cells in Graves' hyperthyroidism and ophthalmopathy.

This specimen was peripheral blood mononuclear cells (PBMCs), taken at new diagnosis, from a patient treated with antithyroid drugs. These receptor sequences come from a woman aged 40-65 years with Graves disease.

This clonotype was observed a handful of times. The V and J genes are TRBV7-2 and TRBJ1-5, with a possible D match to TRBD1 (6 bases). Germline CDR1 reads SGHTA; CDR2 reads FQGNSA. CDR3 length: 17 residues. V dropped 5 bases and J dropped 3 bases, with 20 bases sitting between them. CDR3 residues: CASSHKRQAINNQPQHF. The CDR3 nucleotides are TGTGCCAGCAGCCATAAACGACAGGCCATAAACAATCAGCCCCAGCATTTT.

This clonotype was detected ten times or more. This chain joins TRBV20-1 and TRBJ1-2, with D unresolved. This CDR3 has 13 residues. V was trimmed by 3 bases and J by 4 bases, leaving 12 bases between them. CDR1 is DFQATT and CDR2 is SNEGSKA in the germline V gene (reference sequence). The CDR3 is CSARFLATYGYTF. The CDR3 bases are TGCAGTGCTAGGTTCCTGGCAACCTATGGCTACACCTTC.

The chain carries TRBV3-1 and TRBJ1-2; D perhaps matches TRBD1 (5 bases). The CDR3 totals 16 residues. Germline V gene sequence: CDR1 LGHDT, CDR2 YNNKEL (reference sequence). V was shortened by 2 bases and J by 0 bases, with 13 bases between the two germline ends. CDR3 sequence reads: CASSQMTARTNYGYTF. The CDR3 DNA reads TGTGCCAGCAGCCAAATGACAGCTCGAACTAACTATGGCTACACCTTC.

This clonotype was detected many times. V and J are TRBV20-1 and TRBJ1-3, with a weak D call TRBD1 (5 bases). Germline V CDR1 and CDR2: DFQATT, SNEGSKA (reference sequence). The CDR3 has 15 amino acids. Trimming cost V 5 bases and J 0 bases, with 14 bases left between them. The CDR3 nucleotides read TGCAGTGCTGAGGGACTTATGGACTCTGGAAACACCATATATTTT. It is translated as CSAEGLMDSGNTIYF.

This clonotype was seen a few times. The V gene is TRBV24-1, the J gene TRBJ2-2; D might be TRBD2 (5 bases). The CDR3 is 14 residues long. V lost 7 bases, J lost 4 bases, and 12 bases lay in between. Per the germline V gene, CDR1 is KGHDR and CDR2 is SFDVKD. CDR3 DNA sequence: TGTGCCACCAGCCGGGATCGCGGCACCGGGGAGCTGTTTTTT. It yields the protein CATSRDRGTGELFF.

This clonotype was picked up many times. This chain uses TRBV7-6 with TRBJ2-5, with 14 bases fitting TRBD2. The CDR3 runs to 17 residues. V lost 3 bases, J lost 5 bases, and 8 bases stayed unmatched. CDR1 is SGHVS, CDR2 FNYEAQ, per germline. The CDR3 sequence is CASSLGTSGGSWETQYF. CDR3 bases: TGTGCCAGCAGCTTGGGGACTAGCGGGGGCTCGTGGGAGACCCAGTACTTC.

The gene calls are TRBV5-6 and TRBJ2-1, with 15 positions matching TRBD2. The V and J ends lost 4 bases and 0 bases, in that order; junction bases with no gene match: 2. Germline lookup yields CDR1 SGHDT and CDR2 YYEEEE. The CDR3 loop spans 17 amino acids. CDR3 sequence reads: CASSRTSGGGSYNEQFF. The DNA of the CDR3 is TGTGCCAGCAGCCGGACTAGCGGGGGGGGCTCCTACAATGAGCAGTTCTTC.

There are many counts of this clonotype. The chain combines TRBV7-2 with TRBJ2-7, with D possibly matching TRBD1 (6 bases). Between the trimmed V and J ends, which lost 5 bases and 0 bases, there was a span of 14 bases. CDR3 length equals 15 residues. Germline V gene lookup returns CDR1 SGHTA and CDR2 FQGNSA. The CDR3 sequence: CASSTVQGPSYEQYF. The DNA of the CDR3 is TGTGCCAGCAGCACAGTACAGGGACCCTCCTACGAGCAGTACTTC.

A note on this clonotype: Given a much more abundant clone one base away, this may be a read error. J is TRBJ2-3 and V is TRBV3-1; 7 bases align to TRBD2. V shed 4 bases and J 2 bases; nucleotides not matched to a gene: 9. The germline V gene encodes CDR1 LGHDT and CDR2 YNNKEL (reference sequence). The CDR3 totals 16 residues. CDR3 in amino acids: CASSPLGGDSTDTQYF. The CDR3 DNA reads TGTGCCAGCAGCCCTTTGGGGGGGGATTCCACAGATACGCAGTATTTT.

This clonotype appeared many times. The genes are TRBV6-1 and TRBJ2-7; no clear D. V was shortened by 5 bases and J by 2 bases, with 10 bases between the two germline ends. This CDR3 has 13 amino acids. Germline loops: CDR1 MNHNS, CDR2 SASEGT. CDR3 sequence: CASSTSLPYEQYF. CDR3 sequence (DNA): TGTGCCAGCAGTACCTCCCTTCCCTACGAGCAGTACTTC.

This clonotype appeared a single time. A much bigger clone sits one base away, suggesting this may be a read error. The gene calls are TRBV6-2 or TRBV6-3 and TRBJ1-1; D is ambiguous. CDR3 length equals 14 residues. Looked up from germline, CDR1 is MNHEY and CDR2 is SVGEGT. The V and J ends lost 6 bases and 6 bases respectively, with 17 bases between them. The CDR3 coding sequence is TGTGCCAGCAGCGCGGGGATGCTTCCTCCTGAAGCTTTCTTT. It specifies CASSAGMLPPEAFF.

The CDR3 nucleotides are TGTGCCAGCAGTTTAGCGGTCAACTTCTACGAGCAGTACTTC. This codes for CASSLAVNFYEQYF. The chain has TRBV12-3 or TRBV12-4 and TRBJ2-7; D unclear. Trimming took 0 bases from V and 3 from J, leaving 9 bases between them. This CDR3 comprises 14 residues.

This clonotype was seen only a few times. CDR3 sequence (DNA): TGCAGTGCGAAGACAGGGGTCGAGCAGTACTTC. Translation: CSAKTGVEQYF. The chain links TRBV20-1 to TRBJ2-7; TRBD1 aligns across 8 bases. The CDR3 runs 11 residues. With 6 bases clipped from V and 6 bases from J, the junction kept 4 bases outside the gene matches. The germline V gene has CDR1 DFQATT and CDR2 SNEGSKA (reference sequence).

The chain recombines TRBV3-1 with TRBJ2-7; D call uncertain. V was clipped by 0 bases and J by 1 base, with 4 bases between them. This CDR3 has 13 residues. From germline, CDR1 is LGHDT and CDR2 YNNKEL (reference sequence). Here the CDR3 DNA reads TGTGCCAGCAGCCAAGAACAGTCCTACGAGCAGTACTTC. Protein product: CASSQEQSYEQYF.

This clonotype was recorded at least ten times. The J gene is TRBJ2-7, the V gene TRBV7-9, with unresolved D. CDR3 length: 15 residues. V was cut by 1 base and J by 0 bases, with 10 bases left in between. Germline V lookup: CDR1 SEHNR, CDR2 FQNEAQ (reference sequence). The CDR3 coding sequence is TGTGCCAGCAGCTTAGGGCTGGGGAACTCCTACGAGCAGTACTTC. Its translation is CASSLGLGNSYEQYF.

The V call is TRBV28, the J call TRBJ1-1; D is undetermined. CDR3 size: 13 residues. The germline V gene encodes CDR1 MDHEN and CDR2 SYDVKM. The germline V and J ends were trimmed by 7 bases and 4 bases, with 13 bases remaining between them. CDR3 nucleotides: TGTGCCAGCACCAGGACGGGGAGCACTGAAGCTTTCTTT. Residues: CASTRTGSTEAFF.

The chain links TRBV5-1 to TRBJ1-3; D uncertain. This CDR3 comprises 17 residues. V gave up 0 bases and J gave up 4 bases, with 17 bases separating them. The germline V gene encodes CDR1 SGHRS and CDR2 YFSETQ. The CDR3 DNA reads as TGCGCCAGCAGCTTGGAAGGCCCCGCCACACCAGGAAACACCATATATTTT. It specifies CASSLEGPATPGNTIYF.

A few counts support this clonotype. The J gene is TRBJ2-5, the V gene TRBV12-3 or TRBV12-4; D unclear. The CDR3 has 15 residues. The germline V and J ends were trimmed by 5 bases and 3 bases, with 16 bases remaining between them. DNA of the CDR3: TGTGCCAGCAGTCCAGTCCGCGGCAGCAAAGAGACCCAGTACTTC. It yields the protein CASSPVRGSKETQYF.

This clonotype was counted at least ten times. V and J are TRBV7-3 and TRBJ1-1, with 7 nucleotides matching TRBD1. The CDR3 is 14 amino acids. CDR1 is SGHTA, CDR2 FQGTGA, per germline. With V trimmed by 6 bases and J by 0 bases, 4 bases remained unmatched. In DNA, the CDR3 is TGTGCCAGCAGGGTGACAGGGATGAACACTGAAGCTTTCTTT. Amino acids: CASRVTGMNTEAFF.

This clonotype was seen ten or more times. This chain joins TRBV6-5 and TRBJ1-1; D perhaps matches TRBD1 (5 bases). The V gene lost 3 bases and the J gene lost 4 bases, with 15 bases spanning the gap. The CDR3 covers 15 residues. Germline loops: CDR1 MNHEY, CDR2 SVGAGI. The CDR3 sequence is CASSYSQGMSTEAFF. The CDR3 DNA sequence: TGTGCCAGCAGTTATAGCCAGGGTATGAGCACTGAAGCTTTCTTT.

This clonotype was seen many times. The V gene is TRBV12-3 or TRBV12-4, the J gene TRBJ2-5, with D uncertain. The V end lost 5 bases, the J end lost 4 bases, and 11 bases lay between the germline ends. CDR3 size: 13 residues. CDR3 sequence (DNA): TGTGCCAGCAGTGGGGTACGCGGAGAGACCCAGTACTTC. Amino acid sequence: CASSGVRGETQYF.

Here the CDR3 DNA reads TGCGCCAGCAGGAACCAGAGGGATGGCTACACCTTC. This translates into CASRNQRDGYTF. The chain carries TRBV5-1 and TRBJ1-2; D ambiguous. V was clipped by 5 bases and J by 6 bases, with 11 bases between them. There are 12 residues in the CDR3. The germline V gene encodes CDR1 SGHRS and CDR2 YFSETQ.

In regard to this clonotype: Since a much larger clone is just one base distant, this may be a read error. The CDR3 here is CASRNGASVTGELFF. CDR3 bases: TGTGCCAGCCGCAACGGGGCTAGCGTTACCGGGGAGCTGTTTTTT. The V gene is TRBV7-2, the J gene TRBJ2-2, with TRBD2 as a possible D gene (6 bases). The CDR3 has 15 residues. V gave up 8 bases and J gave up 5 bases, with 18 bases separating them. CDR1 and CDR2 from the germline V gene are SGHTA and FQGNSA.

As for this clonotype: This may come from a read error, since a much larger clone is one base off. CDR3 coding DNA: TGTGCCAGCAGTCCTACCGGGACTAGCGCTTTAGGGTCCCAGTTCTTC. It encodes CASSPTGTSALGSQFF. The chain links TRBV12-3 or TRBV12-4 to TRBJ2-1, with 10 bases fitting TRBD2. V gave up 5 bases and J gave up 13 bases; unmatched junction bases: 17. The length of the CDR3 is 16 residues.

For this clonotype: This sequence is one base from a far larger clone and is likely a read error. CDR3 protein: CASSAGDSTDTQYF. The CDR3 coding sequence is TGTGCCAGCAGCGCCGGGGACAGCACAGATACGCAGTATTTT. The chain couples TRBV9 to TRBJ2-3; possibly TRBD1 or TRBD2 for D (5 bases each). CDR1 and CDR2 from the germline V gene are SGDLS and YYNGEE. Trimming removed 3 bases at V and 0 bases at J, with 8 bases between. The CDR3 totals 14 residues.

In its sample, this clonotype was seen a few times. The chain is built from TRBV27 and TRBJ1-6; maybe TRBD1 (5 bases). V lost 7 bases and J 7 bases, leaving 14 bases between the germline ends. The CDR3 contains 14 residues. Per germline, CDR1 MNHEY and CDR2 SMNVEV (reference sequence). The CDR3 spells CASKQNQGNSPLHF. The CDR3 region has the DNA TGTGCCAGCAAGCAAAACCAGGGCAATTCACCCCTCCACTTT.

This clonotype has at least ten counts. V gene TRBV7-9 combines with J gene TRBJ1-5, with D maybe TRBD1 (6 bases). CDR3 length: 15 residues. V lost 6 bases and J lost 1, with 13 bases in between. The V gene's germline CDR1 is SEHNR and CDR2 FQNEAQ (reference sequence). Here the CDR3 reads CASSPLGGSNQPQHF. CDR3 coding DNA: TGTGCCAGCAGTCCCTTAGGGGGGAGCAATCAGCCCCAGCATTTT.

This clonotype was seen many times. The V call is TRBV20-1, the J call TRBJ2-3; TRBD2 matches at 12 bases. The CDR3 extends over 16 amino acids. Germline V gene lookup returns CDR1 DFQATT and CDR2 SNEGSKA (reference sequence). V lost 5 bases to trimming and J lost 9 bases; unmatched junction nucleotides: 15. The CDR3 DNA follows: TGCAGTGCTGCCGACGGACTAGCGGGGCCCTCGGGGACGCAGTATTTT. This sequence encodes CSAADGLAGPSGTQYF.